Below, 5 T cell receptor beta chains from the same sample are listed, as sequenced in a study of blood T cell repertoires in COVID-19. TCRdb keeps only in-frame clones here, not all; method: immunoSEQ multiplex PCR. The sample includes fewer than 400,000 clones, roughly 85% of them seen just once. Material: PBMCs or T cells enriched from blood (not recorded which). The origin of the receptors is a woman younger than 45 who had been exposed to COVID-19.

The chain links TRBV7-9 to TRBJ2-3, with 10 nucleotides matching TRBD2. CDR1 SEHNR and CDR2 FQNEAQ come from the germline V gene (reference sequence). The CDR3 runs to 16 residues. J gave up 7 bases and V 2 bases, and 9 bases lay outside the gene matches. CDR3 sequence (DNA): TGTGCCAGCAGCTTAATGGCTAGCGGGAGATTGAATACGCAGTATTTT. Protein sequence: CASSLMASGRLNTQYF.

The chain links TRBV28 to TRBJ2-5, with 12 bases matching TRBD1. The V and J ends lost 0 bases and 4 bases, in that order; junction bases with no gene match: 3. Germline lookup yields CDR1 MDHEN and CDR2 SYDVKM. The CDR3 extends over 16 amino acids. DNA of the CDR3: TGTGCCAGCAGTTTATGGGGACAGGGGGCCGGAGAGACCCAGTACTTC. This sequence encodes CASSLWGQGAGETQYF. The full variable domain, its missing parts supplied by reference TRBV28 and TRBJ2-5, is DVKVTQSSRYLVKRTGEKVFLECVQDMDHENMFWYRQDPGLGLRLIYFSYDVKMKEKGDIPEGYSVSREKKERFSLILESASTNQTSMYLCASSLWGQGAGETQYFGPGTRLLVL.

The chain is built from TRBV5-5 and TRBJ1-4; D is ambiguous. Germline V CDR1 and CDR2: SGHKS, YYEKEE (reference sequence). The V and J ends lost 0 bases and 3 bases respectively, with 6 bases between them. The CDR3 covers 14 residues. The CDR3 region has the DNA TGTGCCAGCAGCTTGGGTGCGGCTAATGAAAAACTGTTTTTT. Amino acids: CASSLGAANEKLFF.

This CDR3 reads CASSVGGDNEQFF. The DNA for the CDR3 is TGTGCCAGCAGCGTAGGCGGGGACAATGAGCAGTTCTTC. The chain recombines TRBV9 with TRBJ2-1, with D perhaps matching TRBD2 (6 bases). CDR1 is SGDLS and CDR2 is YYNGEE in the germline V gene. V lost 0 bases, J lost 5 bases, and 6 bases lay in between. The CDR3 is 13 amino acids.

The V call is TRBV9, the J call TRBJ1-2, with 10 nucleotides matching TRBD1. In germline, CDR1 is SGDLS, CDR2 YYNGEE. V trimming: 3 bases; J trimming: 5 bases; junction bases outside the gene matches: 19. The CDR3 runs 19 residues. The CDR3 spells CASSGQGAQGSKFPYGYTF. The CDR3 DNA follows: TGTGCCAGCAGCGGACAGGGGGCCCAGGGCTCCAAGTTTCCTTATGGCTACACCTTC.